This passage covers 10 T cell receptor beta chains from one sample sequenced in a study of control samples from healthy donors and cancer patients. The protocol was immunoSEQ multiplex PCR, while the TCRdb copy is restricted to in-frame clones and leaves out a portion. The sample lists 150,000 to 200,000 clones, 91% occurring once. Sequenced input: blood. The receptor set was obtained from a woman aged 30 to 39 in good health.

V and J are TRBV7-8 and TRBJ1-2; no reliable D call. The CDR3 is 13 residues long. Trimming removed 2 bases at V and 4 bases at J, with 8 bases between. Germline V gene lookup returns CDR1 SGHVS and CDR2 FQNEAQ. Written as DNA, the CDR3 is TGTGCCAGCAGCTTAAGAGACCTCTATGGCTACACCTTC. Translating it yields CASSLRDLYGYTF.

This chain connects TRBV6-5 to TRBJ1-4; D ambiguous. V lost 0 bases and J lost 7, with 9 bases in between. In germline, CDR1 is MNHEY, CDR2 SVGAGI. The CDR3 covers 14 residues. CDR3 loop: CASSYSGLGEKLFF. CDR3 nucleotide sequence: TGTGCCAGCAGTTACTCGGGTCTCGGTGAAAAACTGTTTTTT.

The rearrangement uses TRBV15 and TRBJ1-2; 7 bases align to TRBD1. CDR3 length: 12 amino acids. The V segment lost 5 bases and the J segment 4 bases; nucleotides outside the gene matches: 1. Germline CDR1 and CDR2: LNHNV and YYDKDF (reference sequence). CDR3 region: CATSGTAYGYTF. Written as DNA, the CDR3 is TGTGCCACCAGCGGGACAGCCTATGGCTACACCTTC.

The rearrangement uses TRBV7-6 and TRBJ1-4; the D gene is possibly TRBD1 (6 bases). V was cut by 1 base and J by 5 bases, with 11 bases left in between. From germline, CDR1 is SGHVS and CDR2 FNYEAQ. CDR3 length: 15 amino acids. CDR3 protein: CASSLVGGENEKLFF. CDR3 bases: TGTGCCAGCAGCTTAGTAGGGGGGGAGAATGAAAAACTGTTTTTT.

V and J are TRBV6-5 and TRBJ2-3; D is possibly TRBD2 (6 bases). The germline V gene has CDR1 MNHEY and CDR2 SVGAGI. CDR3 length equals 12 residues. The V gene lost 5 bases and the J gene lost 9 bases, with 12 bases spanning the gap. The CDR3 region has the DNA TGTGCCAGCAGTCCGATTGGGGGGACGCAGTATTTT. This translates into CASSPIGGTQYF.

CDR3 DNA sequence: TGTGCCAGCAGTGAATACAGGGGGGCAGATACGCAGTATTTT. Protein: CASSEYRGADTQYF. The chain recombines TRBV25-1 with TRBJ2-3, with D perhaps matching TRBD1 (7 bases). V was trimmed by 0 bases and J by 4 bases, leaving 8 bases between them. Germline-derived CDR1 and CDR2 are MGHDK and SYGVNS. This CDR3 has 14 amino acids.

The rearrangement links TRBV6-6 to TRBJ1-5; 10 bases match TRBD1. CDR1 and CDR2 (germline): MNHNY, SVGAGI (reference sequence). Germline trimming cut 5 bases from V and 6 bases from J; bases unmatched to any gene: 7. This CDR3 comprises 15 residues. The CDR3 region has the DNA TGTGCCAGCAGTAATCGGACAGGGGGAGGTCAGCCCCAGCATTTT. This translates into CASSNRTGGGQPQHF.

The J gene is TRBJ1-2, the V gene TRBV9; the D gene is possibly TRBD1 (5 bases). Trimming stripped 0 bases from V and 7 bases from J, with 10 bases between. The CDR3 spans 13 residues. Germline-derived CDR1 and CDR2 are SGDLS and YYNGEE. In DNA form, the CDR3 reads TGTGCCAGCAGCGTAGATGGGGGTGGTGGCTACACCTTC. Residues: CASSVDGGGGYTF. Looking up the rest from reference TRBV9 and TRBJ1-2 gives the full variable domain: DSGVTQTPKHLITATGQRVTLRCSPRSGDLSVYWYQQSLDQGLQFLIQYYNGEERAKGNILERFSAQQFPDLHSELNLSSLELGDSALYFCASSVDGGGGYTFGSGTRLTVV.

The chain couples TRBV6-5 to TRBJ2-1; D is unclear. CDR3 size: 14 residues. The V gene lost 1 base and the J gene lost 4 bases, with 8 bases spanning the gap. Germline V gene data show CDR1 as MNHEY and CDR2 as SVGAGI. The chain's CDR3 is CASSYYKSYNEQFF. The CDR3 DNA reads as TGTGCCAGCAGTTACTACAAAAGTTACAATGAGCAGTTCTTC.

The chain combines TRBV18 with TRBJ1-2; the D gene is possibly TRBD1 (6 bases). The CDR3 is 11 amino acids. Trimming stripped 3 bases from V and 7 bases from J, with 6 bases between. Germline-derived CDR1 and CDR2 are KGHSH and LQKENI. The CDR3, as DNA: TGTGCCAGCTCACCGGACAGTGGCTACACCTTC. This encodes CASSPDSGYTF. Full variable domain (remainder filled in from reference TRBV18 and TRBJ1-2): NAGVMQNPRHLVRRRGQEARLRCSPMKGHSHVYWYRQLPEEGLKFMVYLQKENIIDESGMPKERFSAEFPKEGPSILRIQQVVRGDSAAYFCASSPDSGYTFGSGTRLTVV.